A selection of T cell receptor beta chains follows, all from one sample in a study of blood T cell repertoires in COVID-19. The assay was immunoSEQ multiplex PCR, and TCRdb's table has in-frame clones only and misses some. The repertoire holds 75,000 to 80,000 clones, with less than 90% as singletons. Material: peripheral blood. The receptor set was obtained from a human donor in a cohort sampled during active COVID-19. Both conserved end residues are part of each CDR3. D genes are given only for firm matches. For some rows the clone size is stated as once, few or many, or as a class when expanded; others skip it.

J,D,V,size,DNA,CDR3
TRBJ2-1,.,TRBV4-1,.,TGCGCCAGCAGCCAAGACCCCGCATTGACAGGCCAGTGGAATGAGCAGTTCTTC,CASSQDPALTGQWNEQFF
TRBJ1-2,.,TRBV5-5,.,TGTGCCAGCAGCTTTAACACCTATGGCTACACCTTC,CASSFNTYGYTF
TRBJ2-3,.,TRBV30,.,TGTGCCTGGAGCTACGGACAGCCCACAGATACGCAGTATTTT,CAWSYGQPTDTQYF
TRBJ2-2,.,TRBV19,few,TGTGCCAGTAGTAGACAGGATTCACTCACCGGGGAGCTGTTTTTT,CASSRQDSLTGELFF
TRBJ2-1,.,TRBV20-1,.,TGCAGTGCTTTCGACAGTCTGAGGCAGTTCTTC,CSAFDSLRQFF
TRBJ2-7,.,TRBV5-1,.,TGCGCCAGCAGCCTCCTGGACAGCGGCTACGAGCAGTACTTC,CASSLLDSGYEQYF
TRBJ2-2,.,TRBV11-3,.,TGTGCCAGCAGTGGGGGGTCCGGGGAGCTGTTTTTT,CASSGGSGELFF
TRBJ2-7,.,TRBV7-2,.,TGTGCCAGCTCAGCGGGCTTCTACGAGCAGTACTTC,CASSAGFYEQYF
TRBJ2-2,.,TRBV19,.,TGTGCCAGTACCAGGGCCGCCGGGGAGCTGTTTTTT,CASTRAAGELFF
TRBJ2-1,TRBD2,TRBV28,few,TGTGCCAGCAGGCAGGGACTAGCGAGGAATGAGCAGTTCTTC,CASRQGLARNEQFF
TRBJ2-7,.,TRBV7-6,.,TGTGCCAGCAGCTTAGATTACACAGGCCTCCTGGGGGAGCAGTACTTC,CASSLDYTGLLGEQYF
TRBJ2-7,.,TRBV5-8,once,TGTGCCAGCAGCTTGGGGAAGGGGGTAACCTACGAGCAGTACTTC,CASSLGKGVTYEQYF
TRBJ2-1,.,TRBV2,.,TGTGCCAGCAGTGTTTTTGGGACAAGAAATACAGACAATGAGCAGTTCTTC,CASSVFGTRNTDNEQFF
TRBJ1-2,.,TRBV19,.,TGTGCCAGTAGTATAGATCGGGAGACGCTTCATGGCTACACCTTC,CASSIDRETLHGYTF
TRBJ2-5,TRBD2,TRBV5-1,.,TGCGCCAGCAGCATAGGGGCTAGCGGGGGGCAAGAGACCCAGTACTTC,CASSIGASGGQETQYF
TRBJ1-4,.,TRBV2,.,TGTGCCAGCAGTGAAGGGGGGGAAACTAATGAAAAACTGTTTTTT,CASSEGGETNEKLFF
TRBJ2-2,TRBD1,TRBV19,.,TGTGCCAGTAGTTCCTCCCGGACAGGGGGCCACTCGGCGACCGGGGAGCTGTTTTTT,CASSSSRTGGHSATGELFF
TRBJ2-5,.,TRBV5-4,.,TGTGCCAGCAGCCCACCGGGCGGGGCGGGGGAGACCCAGTACTTC,CASSPPGGAGETQYF
TRBJ2-7,TRBD2,TRBV7-7,.,TGTGCTAGCAGCTTGGCGTCAGGGAGGGGTTACGAGCAGTACTTC,CASSLASGRGYEQYF
TRBJ2-3,.,TRBV10-3,.,TGTGCCATCGAGAGCGGTAGCACAGATACGCAGTATTTT,CAIESGSTDTQYF
TRBJ2-5,.,TRBV25-1,.,TGTGCCAGCAGTGCTACCGGGACACCCCAAGAGACCCAGTACTTC,CASSATGTPQETQYF
TRBJ1-2,.,TRBV7-9,.,TGTGCCAGCAGCTTAGATACATATAAGGGCTACACCTTC,CASSLDTYKGYTF
TRBJ1-5,.,TRBV12-3/TRBV12-4,once,TGTGCCAGCAGCCGACAGCCCAATCAGCCCCAGCATTTT,CASSRQPNQPQHF
TRBJ1-2,.,TRBV30,.,TGTGCCTGGAGGACCCGGGGGGGGCTCGAGGGAGGCTACACCTTC,CAWRTRGGLEGGYTF
TRBJ2-7,.,TRBV3-1/TRBV3-2,.,TGTGCCAGCAGCCAAGTGGCCGCGGGGAGGCGTACCTACGAGCAGTACTTC,CASSQVAAGRRTYEQYF
TRBJ1-3,TRBD1,TRBV7-2,.,TGTGCCAGCAGCCCAACGCCCCCGGGACAGGGGGCTGGAAACACCATATATTTT,CASSPTPPGQGAGNTIYF
TRBJ2-3,TRBD2,TRBV9,.,TGTGCCAGCAGCGCTAGCGGGGCGGGCACAGATACGCAGTATTTT,CASSASGAGTDTQYF
TRBJ2-1,TRBD2,TRBV29-1,once,TGCAGCGTCAGGGGACTAGCGGGAGTGGCATACAATGAGCAGTTCTTC,CSVRGLAGVAYNEQFF
TRBJ2-7,.,TRBV5-1,few,TGCGCCAGCAGCTTGGCCGGGACCTACGAGCAGTACTTC,CASSLAGTYEQYF
TRBJ2-1,TRBD2,TRBV19,.,TGTGCCAGTAGTAGCGGACTAGCGACCTACAATGAGCAGTTCTTC,CASSSGLATYNEQFF
TRBJ1-2,.,TRBV18,.,TGTGCCAGCTCACCGGTCAGGGGTGACGCTAACTATGGCTACACCTTC,CASSPVRGDANYGYTF
TRBJ2-1,TRBD1,TRBV7-9,.,TGTGCCAGCACCGGGACAGGTCCCAATGAGCAGTTCTTC,CASTGTGPNEQFF
TRBJ1-6,TRBD1,TRBV9,few,TGTGCCAGCAGCTTACGGGGACAGGGGGTTTCACCCCTCCACTTT,CASSLRGQGVSPLHF
TRBJ2-3,.,TRBV9,.,TGTGCCAGCAGCGTAGCTCGGGGGACAGATACGCAGTATTTT,CASSVARGTDTQYF
TRBJ1-1,TRBD1,TRBV2,.,TGTGCCAGCAGTGAAGCTCGAGACAGGGTCTACCACCGGGTGAACACTGAAGCTTTCTTT,CASSEARDRVYHRVNTEAFF
TRBJ1-1,.,TRBV20-1,.,TGCAGTGCTAGTTATCGTCAAGGGGACACTGAAGCTTTCTTT,CSASYRQGDTEAFF
TRBJ2-5,.,TRBV7-2,.,TGTGCCAGCAGCTTAGTAAGCGGCCCCGAGGAGACCCAGTACTTC,CASSLVSGPEETQYF
TRBJ1-1,.,TRBV19,.,TGTGCCAGTAGTATTCAAGAACGGGACACTGAAGCTTTCTTT,CASSIQERDTEAFF
TRBJ2-7,TRBD1,TRBV6-5,.,TGTGCCAGCAGCTCAATCGGACAGGGGTTCCACGAGCAGTACTTC,CASSSIGQGFHEQYF
TRBJ2-7,.,TRBV19,.,TGTGCCAGTAGTACCAACAGGGCCGAGCAGTACTTC,CASSTNRAEQYF
TRBJ1-5,.,TRBV3-1/TRBV3-2,.,TGTGCCAGCAGCCAAGAGTGGCCCAATCAGCCCCAGCATTTT,CASSQEWPNQPQHF
TRBJ1-5,.,TRBV2,few,TGTGCCAGCAGTGGAGGCAGGGGCAATCAGCCCCAGCATTTT,CASSGGRGNQPQHF
TRBJ1-5,.,TRBV27,.,TGTGCCAGCAAACCCCTGTGGGGAGATAGCAATCAGCCCCAGCATTTT,CASKPLWGDSNQPQHF
TRBJ1-4,.,TRBV6-5,.,TGTGCCAGCAGCAGTTACTCTGGTCCAGGGGTGAAACTGTTTTTT,CASSSYSGPGVKLFF
TRBJ2-2,TRBD2,TRBV7-8,.,TGTGCCAGCAGCCCGAGGCTAGCGGGGGAGAACACCGGGGAGCTGTTTTTT,CASSPRLAGENTGELFF
TRBJ2-7,.,TRBV18,.,TGTGCCAGCTCACCATCAGGGTACCAGAACGAGCAGTACTTC,CASSPSGYQNEQYF